This T cell receptor beta chain is from a study of blood T cell repertoires in COVID-19. On the study more broadly: From T cells, B-cell-depleted T cells, or PBMCs came the material, which was cDNA or gDNA.

TCRdb's copy holds only in-frame clones and misses some; the assay was immunoSEQ multiplex PCR. The table records about 140,000 clones, 65% to 90% of them present only once. The germline CDR1 and CDR2 sequences are SQVTM and ANQGSEA. The V gene end was trimmed by 6 bases and the J gene end by 4 bases; junction bases not matched to a gene: 12. The length of the CDR3 is 15 residues. The TCR was taken from a woman aged 55-75 years with active or convalescent COVID-19. Material for sequencing was peripheral blood. The gene calls are TRBV29-1 and TRBJ2-5; 9 nucleotides agree with TRBD1. The CDR3 is CSVARTGGGRETQYF. DNA of the CDR3: TGCAGCGTCGCTCGAACAGGGGGCGGCCGAGAGACCCAGTACTTC.